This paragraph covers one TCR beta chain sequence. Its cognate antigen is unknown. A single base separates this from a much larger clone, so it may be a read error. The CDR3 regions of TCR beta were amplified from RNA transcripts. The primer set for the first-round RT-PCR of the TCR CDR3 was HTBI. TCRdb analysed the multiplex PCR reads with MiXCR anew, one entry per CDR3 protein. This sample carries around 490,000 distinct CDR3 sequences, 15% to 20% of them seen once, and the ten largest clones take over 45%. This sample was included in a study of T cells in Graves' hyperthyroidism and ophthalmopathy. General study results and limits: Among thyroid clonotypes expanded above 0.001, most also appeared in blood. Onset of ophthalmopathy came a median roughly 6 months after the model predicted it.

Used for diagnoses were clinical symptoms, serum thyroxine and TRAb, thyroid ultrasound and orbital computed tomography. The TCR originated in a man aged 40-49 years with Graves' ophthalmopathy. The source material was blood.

This CDR3 is CASSYSSRAFF. In DNA, the CDR3 is TGTGCCAGCAGCTACAGCTCCCGAGCTTTCTTT. This chain joins TRBV11-2 and TRBJ1-1; D not certain. The CDR3 has 11 amino acids. The V and J ends lost 4 bases and 10 bases respectively, with 10 bases between them. Germline V CDR1 and CDR2: SGHAT, FQNNGV.